This entry describes one T cell receptor beta chain. The antigen this receptor binds is unknown. Within one base of it there is no much larger clone, and no base qualities were kept. This entry comes from a study of cytomegalovirus exposure and HLA in healthy donors (TCRdb year 2017). In terms of the full investigation: An earlier analysis of about 530 of the donors reported approximately 260 Gb of sequence data and roughly 120 million unique TCR beta sequences obtained from some 170 million T cells. In addition to the first cohort of 650 to 800 subjects, a separate validation cohort of 120 different subjects was used. Roughly 300 gigabases of sequencing data and around 85 million unique TCR sequences made up an early release that covered 500 to 650 HLA-typed donors. Genome-wide SNP genotypes for about 65% of the roughly 670 donors were used in a later genetic analysis, which treated that subset as a discovery cohort. The genetic ancestry cluster associated with self-reported Caucasian donors included 70% to 85% of the roughly 400 genotyped donors. Typing coverage varied by locus: about 629-630 donors for A, B, C, DRB1 and DQB1; 500 to 550 for DQA1; about 570 for DPA1; approximately 490 for DPB1. On average, roughly 250,000 unique TCR beta nucleotide sequences were sequenced per donor among about 400 genotyped donors of the cohort, with roughly 19% of those sequences being non-productive. The study aimed to test whether cataloging public T cell receptors could reveal signatures of past pathogen exposure. The study profiled the T cell repertoires of hundreds of subjects by immunosequencing and related them to cytomegalovirus serostatus. A later analysis re-examined previously published TCR beta repertoires from more than 600 donors and added high-resolution HLA genotyping to investigate patterns of TCR occurrence. All discovery cohort repertoires had been generated using a single sequencing platform. HLA typing included class I and class II loci at four-digit resolution. An earlier analysis of 587 of the donors used high-throughput TCR beta sequencing to judge whether each TCR beta V gene segment behaved as functional or pseudogenic. Rather than using new phenotypic data, the later analysis identified candidate immune exposures from TCR beta sequences and from how often those sequences occurred across donors. The study combined high-throughput TCR immunosequencing, statistical association of individual TCRs with disease status, and machine learning to predict cytomegalovirus infection status. About five DR-DQ haplotypes were handled as single units for association and clustering because linkage in the cohort was strong. Donor age, sex, ethnicity and CMV serostatus were compiled alongside the repertoire data.

The cohort consisted of 600 or so healthy bone marrow donors. Cohort members were all nominally healthy when sampled, although unrecorded immune exposures were likely present. The donor tested CMV seronegative, placing the donor among the 352 seronegative members of the cohort. Each donor provided a peripheral blood sample, and peripheral blood mononuclear cells were used for TCR beta sequencing. Genomic DNA was extracted from the blood cell samples with the Qiagen DNeasy Blood Extraction Kit. Study-level results and caveats: The study gave a list of about 150 TCR beta chains associated with cytomegalovirus. In an earlier analysis of several hundred of the donors, most TCR beta V segments were observed in productive rearrangements about 90% or about 30% of the time, broadly matching IMGT annotations. According to a later analysis, most CMV-associated TCR beta chains appeared to be HLA-restricted, and the HLA associations seemed to be driven largely by CMV exposure. A later analysis found that HLA-associated TCR beta chains were more clonally expanded and had lower generation probabilities than equally common non-associated chains. In vitro tests confirmed that three of the cytomegalovirus-associated TCR beta chains recognize cytomegalovirus antigens. Some IMGT-functional V segments, including TRBV6-2 and TRBV6-3, could not be distinguished by the 87-base-pair reads and were therefore excluded. In a later analysis, several top co-occurrence clusters were reported to appear linked to parvovirus B19, influenza, CMV and Epstein-Barr virus. Because HLA typing was missing for some donors at each locus, association tests included only the typed subset. CMV serostatus was the only immune exposure information available for the cohort. The authors suggested that the approach could potentially be generalized to other disease states and immunological phenotypes. Strong co-occurrence of HLA alleles, especially DR and DQ, made assigning TCR associations to individual alleles difficult. The classifier was reported to diagnose cytomegalovirus status with high specificity and sensitivity in both the original and validation cohorts. V-gene and J-gene trimming of TCR beta chains was associated with a missense DCLRE1C variant in a later genetic analysis, and the association was replicated in an independent cohort. Presence/absence analyses assumed roughly uniform sequencing depth across donors, an assumption that may not hold. A later analysis associated 16,951 TCR beta sequences with specific HLA alleles at a false discovery rate of 0.05. Across donors, most TCR sequences were observed very rarely, whereas some public TCRs were present in many individuals. According to a later analysis, TCR association rates differed among HLA loci, with DRB1 alleles showing the most associated TCRs and HLA-C alleles showing the fewest. According to a later genetic analysis, donors in an Asian-associated ancestry cluster had fewer N-insertions in productive TCRs than the roughly 670-donor mean. Correlated functional status among segregating V segments might reflect linkage disequilibrium, but an unknown experimental factor could not be ruled out. Only TCR beta chains were sequenced in this cohort, and the absence of alpha or paired-chain data limited detectable features. The earlier analysis of about 600 of the donors excluded approximately 17 rarely observed V segments, including chromosome 9 orphons, because counts were too low. A cluster of highly shared sequence variants was judged likely to represent a technical artifact of the sequencing pipeline. A further reported finding was that TCR beta sequences accurately predicted the HLA-A and HLA-B alleles for most subjects in the first cohort.

V is cut back by 5 bases and J by 2 bases, with 7 bases in the junction unmatched. The germline V gene (reference sequence) yields LNHDA for CDR1 and SQIVND for CDR2. There are 16 amino acids in the CDR3, from cysteine to phenylalanine inclusive. Of all the DNA, just the CDR3 is kept, 48 bases in frame from base 1. The library came from the immunoSEQ multiplex PCR assay. The multiplex PCR relied on a mix of 60 forward primers for TCR Vbeta segments and 13 reverse primers for TCR Jbeta segments. The CDR3 region of rearranged TCR beta genes was amplified from genomic DNA by a multiplex PCR assay. The Illumina HiSeq System was used to sequence the amplified TCR beta libraries as 87-base-pair reads. In the paper's pipeline: A later analysis tallied approximately 87 million unique TCR beta chains across the 660 or so repertoires, and about 12 million of those chains were shared by two or more donors. A nearest-neighbor algorithm error-corrected the raw reads and collapsed the reads into unique sequences, merging closely related sequences to remove PCR and sequencing errors. Alignment of CDR3 sequences to IMGT reference sequences was used to assign V, D and J gene segments. For a sequence to be retained, a match of at least six nucleotides was required to both a V gene segment and a J gene segment. A rearrangement counted as productive if the CDR3 had no stop codons and remained in frame with V and J, and every other rearrangement counted as non-productive. CDR3 was defined by IMGT convention, running from the second conserved V-encoded cysteine to the conserved J-encoded phenylalanine. The earlier analysis of roughly 590 of the donors excluded sequences that lacked an unambiguous match to a single V gene segment. In an earlier analysis of more than 500 of the donors, a V segment was called functional when productive rearrangements were above 56.7%, and segregating when the standard deviation between donors exceeded 5%. To diagnose cytomegalovirus status from the catalog of TCR beta chain sequences, a statistical classification framework was built. In a later analysis, TCR nucleotide sequences were compared against IMGT/GENE-DB human TR gene sequences so that V and J genes could be assigned. A later analysis assigned CDR3 sequences and most-parsimonious VDJ recombination scenarios with the TCRdist pipeline. In a later analysis, each TCR beta chain was defined by its CDR3 amino acid sequence together with its V-gene family, and reads without a unique V-gene family were excluded. A later analysis removed several hundred highly shared, low-generation-probability nucleotide sequences to deal with suspected cross-contamination and a sequencing artifact. In a later analysis, a clonal expansion index was calculated for each public chain from normalized within-repertoire ranks of inferred template counts. Generation probabilities in a later analysis came from a VDJ recombination model fitted to out-of-frame rearrangements, and those results were checked against IGoR. In a later analysis, TCR-TCR, TCR-HLA and TCR-CMV co-occurrence was scored with hypergeometric tests, and a repertoire-size bias correction was applied to TCR pairs. False discovery rates were estimated in a later analysis by permuting HLA or CMV assignments 20 times. In a later analysis, co-occurring TCRs were grouped using DBSCAN, and TCRdist sequence similarity was added for clustering within HLA-allele-positive subsets. For co-occurrence clustering, repertoires with fewer than 30,000 or more than 120,000 public chains were excluded, along with five repertoires with anomalous nucleotide sharing. Held by TCRdb, this immuneACCESS table contains in-frame sequences only and omits some clones. Under half of the omission traces to an unresolved V gene where checked; the cause of the rest is unknown. V, J and clone size are taken as reported in that table, and D and trimming were inferred from the DNA itself. This sample is represented by 150,000 to 200,000 clones; 65% to 80% of them were singletons. Roughly 0.76% of the sample lies in the top ten.

This TCR was recovered from a woman in her thirties or forties in good health and CMV-seronegative. The sequenced sample was PBMCs. Recombination linked TRBV19 to TRBJ2-1; 9 junctional bases match TRBD2. The DNA sequence reads TGTGCCAGTAGTTTAAAGAGCGGGAGGCCCTACAATGAGCAGTTCTTC. Its product reads: CASSLKSGRPYNEQFF.